What follows are 3 T cell receptor beta chains derived from one specimen sequenced in a study of blood T cell repertoires in COVID-19. Sequencing used immunoSEQ multiplex PCR; TCRdb keeps in-frame clones, though not all of them. The sample yields some 200,000 clones, approximately 80% seen once. Sequenced sample: peripheral blood. The receptors were gathered from a woman in her thirties or forties who had recovered from COVID-19.

The chain has TRBV19 and TRBJ2-4; a weak D match, TRBD1 (5 bases). This CDR3 contains 14 residues. V was cut by 5 bases and J by 7 bases, with 15 bases left in between. Germline V gives CDR1 LNHDA, CDR2 SQIVND (reference sequence). The CDR3 region is CASSLQQGPNIQYF. The CDR3 DNA follows: TGTGCCAGTAGTCTACAGCAGGGCCCGAACATTCAGTACTTC.

V is TRBV11-3 and J is TRBJ1-4; 8 bases are a match to TRBD1. Germline V CDR1 and CDR2: SGHNT, YENEEA. The V segment lost 3 bases and the J segment 3 bases; nucleotides outside the gene matches: 3. The CDR3 consists of 15 residues. CDR3 protein: CASSFLTGANEKLFF. DNA of the CDR3: TGTGCCAGCAGCTTCTTGACAGGGGCTAATGAAAAACTGTTTTTT.

This clone was counted between two and nine times. The V gene is TRBV7-9, the J gene TRBJ1-5; TRBD1 agrees at 8 bases. The J segment lost 7 bases and the V segment lost 1 base, leaving 6 bases of the junction unmatched. Germline CDR1 SEHNR, CDR2 FQNEAQ (reference sequence). The length of the CDR3 is 15 residues. The CDR3: CASSLGTGLRQPQHF. The CDR3 coding sequence is TGTGCCAGCAGCTTAGGGACAGGGTTACGCCAGCCCCAGCATTTT. Full variable domain (missing parts from reference TRBV7-9 and TRBJ1-5): DTGVSQNPRHKITKRGQNVTFRCDPISEHNRLYWYRQTLGQGPEFLTYFQNEAQLEKSRLLSDRFSAERPKGSFSTLEIQRTEQGDSAMYLCASSLGTGLRQPQHFGDGTRLSIL.